This T cell receptor beta chain is from a study of T cell repertoires in cytomegalovirus infection. The wider study: Indications came from public TCR beta signatures; they pointed to CMV infection and to a matching HLA type. General study results and limits: Clonotypes of TCR beta that were HLA-C-restricted and CMV-specific dominated the ex vivo response. Summed public TCR beta family frequency identified CMV carriers bearing the relevant HLA.

Germline CDR1 is MDHEN and CDR2 is SYDVKM. V dropped 7 bases and J dropped 7 bases, with 17 bases sitting between them. CDR3 size: 14 residues. Worth noting for this clonotype: Its antigen is unidentified.

TCRdb reprocessed the reads with MiXCR, giving one entry per CDR3 protein. The sample has about 300,000 distinct CDR3 sequences, under 30% seen once. The rearrangement joins TRBV28 to TRBJ2-1, with D possibly being TRBD2 (6 bases). The specimen was PBMCs. The source of this sequence is a human donor in good health (CMV status not recorded). Some clones in this sample may be carry-over from other donors' samples. The CDR3 loop reads CASTPGGGHNEQFF. In DNA, the CDR3 is TGTGCCAGCACCCCTGGCGGAGGGCATAATGAGCAGTTCTTC. Together with reference TRBV28 and TRBJ2-1, the CDR3 gives the full variable domain: DVKVTQSSRYLVKRTGEKVFLECVQDMDHENMFWYRQDPGLGLRLIYFSYDVKMKEKGDIPEGYSVSREKKERFSLILESASTNQTSMYLCASTPGGGHNEQFFGPGTRLTVL.